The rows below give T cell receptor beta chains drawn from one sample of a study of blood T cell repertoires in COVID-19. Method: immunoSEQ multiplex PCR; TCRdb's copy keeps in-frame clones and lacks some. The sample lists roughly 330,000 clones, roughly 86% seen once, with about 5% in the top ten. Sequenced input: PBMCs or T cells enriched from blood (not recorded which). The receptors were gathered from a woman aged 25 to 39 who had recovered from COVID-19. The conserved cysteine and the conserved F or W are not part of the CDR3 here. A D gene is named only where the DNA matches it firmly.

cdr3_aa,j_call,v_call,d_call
ASSEWSSGYSYNEQF,TRBJ2-1,TRBV2,TRBD2
ASSHNRGLGTDTQY,TRBJ2-3,TRBV7-9,TRBD1
SVWTGDYTEAF,TRBJ1-1,TRBV29-1,TRBD1
ASSMAGVSYEQY,TRBJ2-7,TRBV6-5,-
ASSFQGAWDEKLF,TRBJ1-4,TRBV5-1,TRBD1
SVATGGSYEQY,TRBJ2-7,TRBV29-1,TRBD1
SVVRGRLAF,TRBJ1-1,TRBV29-1,-
ASRNSGGVGYQPQH,TRBJ1-5,TRBV19,-
ASSLRGTDYGYT,TRBJ1-2,TRBV7-9,TRBD1
ASSAGREQF,TRBJ2-1,TRBV9,-
ASSSTGGNEKLF,TRBJ1-4,TRBV27,TRBD1
ASARFTGTSVNEQF,TRBJ2-1,TRBV3-1/TRBV3-2,TRBD2
SAWQGVGLT,TRBJ2-6,TRBV20-1,TRBD1
ASRGVLGQAKIANTGELF,TRBJ2-2,TRBV19,TRBD1
ASSLGQGGWDTEAF,TRBJ1-1,TRBV5-5,TRBD1
ASIAPGGAVNEQF,TRBJ2-1,TRBV19,TRBD1
ASSKGRLSSGNTIY,TRBJ1-3,TRBV11-2,-
ASMFFQGAGYT,TRBJ1-2,TRBV2,-
ASKEQADSYGYT,TRBJ1-2,TRBV5-1,-
ASSPFRWGPSGETQY,TRBJ2-5,TRBV3-1/TRBV3-2,-
ATSDITGGPNQETQY,TRBJ2-5,TRBV24-1,-
ASSGQGENQPQH,TRBJ1-5,TRBV10-2,TRBD1
ASIAGGTDTQY,TRBJ2-3,TRBV25-1,TRBD2